Shown below are 15 T cell receptor beta chains from a single sample sequenced in a study of CD8+ T cells in alopecia areata. cDNA prepared by RNA extraction and subsequent reverse transcription served as the template for sequencing. Using immunoSEQ multiplex PCR, the repertoire was profiled, and TCRdb retains in-frame clones only, with some absent. The sample has 150,000 or so clones; roughly three fifths are singletons. Sequencing used CD4+ T cells sorted from blood, obtained at week 0. These receptors were taken from a human donor with alopecia areata.

The gene calls are TRBV19 and TRBJ1-2; possible D gene TRBD1, 6 bases. The V and J ends lost 9 bases and 4 bases respectively, with 12 bases between them. This CDR3 is 12 amino acids long. Germline CDR1 reads LNHDA; CDR2 reads SQIVND (reference sequence). The CDR3 sequence is CASYREIYGYTF. Written as DNA, the CDR3 is TGTGCCAGCTACAGGGAGATCTATGGCTACACCTTC.

This chain uses TRBV18 with TRBJ2-3; 10 bases are a match to TRBD1. The CDR3 has 14 amino acids. Trimming removed 4 bases from V and 4 bases from J; junction bases left unmatched: 2. Germline CDR1 KGHSH, CDR2 LQKENI. The CDR3 loop reads CASSRTGGPDTQYF. The CDR3 bases are TGTGCCAGCTCACGGACAGGGGGACCAGATACGCAGTATTTT.

This clone was seen only once. The rearrangement links TRBV29-1 to TRBJ2-1; 7 nucleotides align to TRBD1. Germline CDR1 reads SQVTM; CDR2 reads ANQGSEA. With 5 bases clipped from V and 3 bases from J, the junction kept 7 bases outside the gene matches. The CDR3 contains 14 residues. The CDR3: CSVPDRARYNEQFF. CDR3 DNA sequence: TGCAGCGTTCCCGACAGGGCACGCTACAATGAGCAGTTCTTC.

V usage is TRBV5-4 and J usage is TRBJ2-2; D is unclear. Looked up from germline, CDR1 is SGHNT and CDR2 is YYREEE (reference sequence). This CDR3 spans 12 amino acids. The V end lost 5 bases, the J end lost 4 bases, and 6 bases lay between the germline ends. CDR3: CASRPVTGELFF. In nucleotides, the CDR3 is TGTGCCAGCAGACCAGTCACCGGGGAGCTGTTTTTT.

The chain employs TRBV5-1 and TRBJ2-4; tentative D call: TRBD1 (6 bases). The CDR3 spans 14 residues. The ends were cut back, 4 bases at V and 3 bases at J, with 11 bases in the middle. The germline V gene encodes CDR1 SGHRS and CDR2 YFSETQ. In DNA, the CDR3 is TGCGCCAGCAGCCTCCGGGACATCAAAAACATTCAGTACTTC. Protein: CASSLRDIKNIQYF.

The rearrangement links TRBV19 to TRBJ1-1, with D unresolved. CDR1 and CDR2 (germline): LNHDA, SQIVND (reference sequence). The CDR3 covers 13 residues. V lost 3 bases to trimming and J lost 7 bases, with 12 bases between them. Here the CDR3 reads CASSILPIREAFF. In DNA form, the CDR3 reads TGTGCCAGTAGTATTTTGCCGATCCGTGAAGCTTTCTTT.

The chain couples TRBV19 to TRBJ2-2; TRBD2 matches at 13 bases. Germline values: CDR1 LNHDA, CDR2 SQIVND (reference sequence). This CDR3 has 17 residues. With V trimmed by 2 bases and J by 3 bases, 3 bases remained unmatched. This chain's CDR3 is CASSIRTSGGDTGELFF. For the CDR3, the DNA is TGTGCCAGTAGTATACGCACTAGCGGGGGGGACACCGGGGAGCTGTTTTTT.

The V gene is TRBV5-6, the J gene TRBJ2-3; 8 nucleotides align to TRBD2. Germline-derived CDR1 and CDR2 are SGHDT and YYEEEE. After removal of 0 bases from V and 3 bases from J, the junction contained 9 bases not matched to a gene. The CDR3 consists of 17 residues. The CDR3 DNA follows: TGTGCCAGCAGCTTGGCCACACTAGCGGCGGGAACAGATACGCAGTATTTT. Its protein product is CASSLATLAAGTDTQYF.

This clone was detected a few times. The chain has TRBV19 and TRBJ1-2; D is ambiguous. The ends were cut back, 4 bases at V and 8 bases at J, with 11 bases in the middle. CDR3 length: 12 residues. CDR1 is LNHDA and CDR2 is SQIVND in the germline V gene (reference sequence). The CDR3, as DNA: TGTGCCAGTAGTAACCGACTGGGGGGCTACACCTTC. It is translated as CASSNRLGGYTF. Looking up the rest from reference TRBV19 and TRBJ1-2 gives the full variable domain: DGGITQSPKYLFRKEGQNVTLSCEQNLNHDAMYWYRQDPGQGLRLIYYSQIVNDFQKGDIAEGYSVSREKKESFPLTVTSAQKNPTAFYLCASSNRLGGYTFGSGTRLTVV.

This chain links TRBV5-8 with TRBJ1-4; D is ambiguous. Germline values: CDR1 SGHTS, CDR2 YDEGEE. The CDR3 runs to 13 residues. Trimming shortened V by 2 bases and J by 4 bases, and 6 bases separated the two germline ends. As DNA, the CDR3 is TGTGCCAGCAGCTTCGGGCTTAATGAAAAACTGTTTTTT. Amino acid sequence: CASSFGLNEKLFF.

This clone was observed a handful of times. The V gene is TRBV29-1, the J gene TRBJ2-5; possibly TRBD1 for D (5 bases). Looked up from germline, CDR1 is SQVTM and CDR2 is ANQGSEA. This CDR3 is 13 amino acids long. V was pared by 3 bases and J by 5 bases, with 13 bases between. The chain's CDR3 is CSVDAGSGETQYF. CDR3 DNA sequence: TGCAGCGTTGACGCAGGGTCAGGGGAGACCCAGTACTTC.

About this clone: The same CDR3 can be traced to other DNA sequences in this sample. The gene calls are TRBV29-1 and TRBJ2-3, with 8 nucleotides matching TRBD2. Per germline, CDR1 SQVTM and CDR2 ANQGSEA. V shed 6 bases and J 3 bases; nucleotides not matched to a gene: 2. The CDR3 loop spans 12 amino acids. CDR3 DNA: TGCAGCGTCCGGGGGGGTACAGATACGCAGTATTTT. This codes for CSVRGGTDTQYF.

The chain carries TRBV29-1 and TRBJ2-7, with unresolved D. This CDR3 contains 12 residues. Trimming cost V 6 bases and J 4 bases, with 13 bases left between them. Germline CDR1 reads SQVTM; CDR2 reads ANQGSEA. CDR3 in amino acids: CSVGHFSYEQYF. The CDR3 DNA reads TGCAGCGTGGGCCATTTTAGTTACGAGCAGTACTTC.

The CDR3 DNA reads as TGCGCCAGCAGCCAACCCCCAGTTGCAGAGACCCAGTACTTC. This sequence encodes CASSQPPVAETQYF. This chain uses TRBV4-1 with TRBJ2-5; D ambiguous. CDR3 length: 14 amino acids. V was cut by 2 bases and J by 4 bases, with 11 bases left in between. The V gene's germline CDR1 is MGHRA and CDR2 YSYEKL.

The chain carries TRBV7-8 and TRBJ1-6; 9 bases are a match to TRBD1. CDR3 length equals 16 residues. The V gene end was trimmed by 1 base and the J gene end by 9 bases; junction bases not matched to a gene: 7. Germline CDR1 SGHVS, CDR2 FQNEAQ. CDR3 coding DNA: TGTGCCAGCAGCTTAGAGGGACAGGGCAACGGTTCACCCCTCCACTTT. It specifies CASSLEGQGNGSPLHF.